Below are 19 T cell receptor beta chains sequenced from a single sample in a study of post-analysis software for immune sequencing data. The study's findings and limits: Included in a set of a handful of TRBV segments more frequent in patients than controls were TRBV5-6, TRBV5-1 and TRBV20-1.

The library was made from cDNA and included unique molecular identifiers. Using its own MiXCR run on the PCR reads, TCRdb lists one record per CDR3 protein. Seen here are approximately 660,000 distinct CDR3 sequences, approximately 59% observed once, and the top ten hold 10% to 12%. No cognate antigen is known for these TCRs. Sequenced input: blood. These receptors were obtained from a girl aged 2 to 9 with multiple sclerosis.

In DNA, the CDR3 is TGTGCCAGCAGCTTAGAGTTGGGGGGGAGCTACGGGCAGTACTTC. This translates into CASSLELGGSYGQYF. V usage is TRBV11-2 and J usage is TRBJ2-5, with 7 bases identical to TRBD2. Germline V lookup: CDR1 SGHAT, CDR2 FQNNGV. The ends lost 0 bases at V and 11 bases at J; junction bases unmatched: 12. The CDR3 runs 15 residues.

This clonotype has just a few counts. V and J are TRBV7-2 and TRBJ1-5; D not resolved. The CDR3 runs 12 residues. Germline values: CDR1 SGHTA, CDR2 FQGNSA. With 0 bases removed from V and 6 bases from J, the gap between germline ends came to 3 bases. The CDR3 nucleotides are TGTGCCAGCAGCTTAGCTTTTCAGCCCCAGCATTTT. This encodes CASSLAFQPQHF.

The V call is TRBV6-5, the J call TRBJ1-6; 10 bases fit TRBD1. The J segment lost 9 bases and the V segment lost 1 base, leaving 3 bases of the junction unmatched. This CDR3 region has 15 residues. Looked up from germline, CDR1 is MNHEY and CDR2 is SVGAGI. The chain's CDR3 is CASSYWDRGPSPLHF. DNA for the CDR3: TGTGCCAGCAGTTACTGGGACAGGGGTCCTTCACCCCTCCACTTT.

This rearrangement joins TRBV6-2 or TRBV6-3 to TRBJ2-3; 13 bases line up with TRBD2. CDR3 size: 17 residues. The germline V gene encodes CDR1 MNHEY and CDR2 SVGEGT. V lost 2 bases, J lost 4 bases, and 6 bases stayed unmatched. This chain's CDR3 is CASSYPTSGGSPDTQYF. CDR3 DNA: TGTGCCAGCAGTTACCCGACTAGCGGGGGGTCGCCAGATACGCAGTATTTT.

The chain joins TRBV29-1 to TRBJ1-1; TRBD1 matches 7 bases. Germline V gene sequence: CDR1 SQVTM, CDR2 ANQGSEA. The CDR3 runs 14 residues. The V segment lost 7 bases and the J segment 1 base; nucleotides outside the gene matches: 9. CDR3 DNA: TGCAGCGCGGCCATTGGACAGGCGAACACTGAAGCTTTCTTT. It translates to CSAAIGQANTEAFF.

The chain couples TRBV5-1 to TRBJ2-7; no definite D call. Trimming took off 2 bases at V and 4 bases at J, with 13 bases between the two ends. The CDR3 is made up of 14 amino acids. Germline CDR1 is SGHRS and CDR2 is YFSETQ. Written as DNA, the CDR3 is TGCGCCAGCAGCTTCAGGTCCGCGTCGTACGAGCAGTACTTC. It is translated as CASSFRSASYEQYF.

V is TRBV20-1 and J is TRBJ1-2, with 8 bases matching TRBD1. Trimming at V came to 6 bases and at J to 4 bases, leaving 4 bases not matched to a gene. Germline V gene sequence: CDR1 DFQATT, CDR2 SNEGSKA (reference sequence). This CDR3 has 12 amino acids. The CDR3 here is CSARDRIYGYTF. CDR3 DNA: TGCAGTGCACGGGACAGGATCTATGGCTACACCTTC.

The CDR3 nucleotides read TGCAGTGCTAGAGATTCGAGGACGCCCGTAGAGACCCAGTACTTC. It codes for CSARDSRTPVETQYF. The chain couples TRBV20-1 to TRBJ2-5; D remains ambiguous. The CDR3 is 15 residues long. Trimming took off 0 bases at V and 4 bases at J, with 15 bases between the two ends. CDR1 is DFQATT, CDR2 SNEGSKA, per germline (reference sequence).

CDR3 nucleotides: TGTGCCAGCAGCCCACCGCCCGGACAGGGGTTCAGCGGGGCCAACGTCCTGACTTTC. Encoded protein: CASSPPPGQGFSGANVLTF. The chain joins TRBV7-9 to TRBJ2-6, with 9 bases fitting TRBD1. The CDR3 runs to 19 residues. V trimming: 5 bases; J trimming: 4 bases; junction bases outside the gene matches: 15. The germline CDR1 and CDR2 sequences are SEHNR and FQNEAQ (reference sequence).

There are a few counts of this clonotype. The gene calls are TRBV29-1 and TRBJ2-1; weak D call: TRBD1 (6 bases). Germline V CDR1 and CDR2: SQVTM, ANQGSEA. There are 13 residues in the CDR3. V lost 3 bases and J lost 2, with 8 bases in between. CDR3 DNA sequence: TGCAGCGTTGAGGGGGACACCTACAATGAGCAGTTCTTC. It translates to CSVEGDTYNEQFF.

The chain is built from TRBV7-2 and TRBJ2-1; no reliable D call. Per germline, CDR1 SGHTA and CDR2 FQGNSA. CDR3 length: 15 residues. Trimming cost V 5 bases and J 0 bases, with 11 bases left between them. CDR3: CASSLNDGSYNEQFF. CDR3 in DNA: TGTGCCAGCAGCCTTAACGACGGCTCCTACAATGAGCAGTTCTTC.

In this sample, this clonotype turned up a few times. This chain links TRBV6-5 with TRBJ1-4, with D unresolved. Germline CDR1 reads MNHEY; CDR2 reads SVGAGI. The length of the CDR3 is 11 residues. Trimming removed 6 bases at V and 5 bases at J, with 4 bases between. The CDR3 loop reads CASRMNEKLFF. CDR3 DNA sequence: TGTGCCAGCAGGATGAATGAAAAACTGTTTTTT.

V usage is TRBV12-3 or TRBV12-4 and J usage is TRBJ1-5; D remains ambiguous. The CDR3 sequence is 14 residues long. V lost 6 bases, J lost 1 base, and 10 bases lay in between. CDR3 amino acids: CASSGVNSNQPQHF. The CDR3 bases are TGTGCCAGCAGCGGGGTGAACAGCAATCAGCCCCAGCATTTT.

V and J are TRBV10-3 and TRBJ2-7, with D unclear. Germline V gene sequence: CDR1 ENHRY, CDR2 SYGVKD. V was cut by 4 bases and J by 3 bases, with 4 bases left in between. The CDR3 runs 11 residues. The DNA of the CDR3 is TGTGCCATCAGTGCCGGCTACGAGCAGTACTTC. Translated, it gives CAISAGYEQYF.

DNA for the CDR3: TGTGCCTGGAGTGCAACCGGGGGAGCAGATACGCAGTATTTT. This codes for CAWSATGGADTQYF. The chain carries TRBV30 and TRBJ2-3, with D maybe TRBD2 (6 bases). Germline assignment: CDR1 GTSNPN and CDR2 SVGIG (reference sequence). The CDR3 loop spans 14 amino acids. Trimming took off 1 base at V and 4 bases at J, with 12 bases between the two ends.

CDR3 loop: CSARDGHSLSYNEQFF. The CDR3 DNA follows: TGCAGTGCTAGAGATGGTCACTCCCTCTCCTACAATGAGCAGTTCTTC. This chain connects TRBV20-1 to TRBJ2-1; D ambiguous. Germline V gene lookup returns CDR1 DFQATT and CDR2 SNEGSKA (reference sequence). CDR3 length equals 16 residues. The V gene lost 0 bases and the J gene lost 0 bases, with 12 bases spanning the gap.

The J gene is TRBJ2-3, the V gene TRBV10-3; 7 bases align to TRBD1. CDR3 length: 16 residues. The V and J ends lost 3 bases and 0 bases, in that order; junction bases with no gene match: 6. Germline CDR1 is ENHRY and CDR2 is SYGVKD. The CDR3 loop is CAISDSGQASTDTQYF. The CDR3 DNA sequence: TGTGCCATCAGTGACTCAGGACAGGCTAGCACAGATACGCAGTATTTT.

This clonotype was recorded once. The V and J genes are TRBV4-2 and TRBJ2-1; D not certain. This CDR3 has 13 amino acids. Germline values: CDR1 LGHNA, CDR2 YNFKEQ. V was clipped by 2 bases and J by 3 bases, with 5 bases between them. For the CDR3, the DNA is TGTGCCAGCAGCCAAAAAGTCTACAATGAGCAGTTCTTC. It codes for CASSQKVYNEQFF.

The V gene is TRBV3-1, the J gene TRBJ2-7, with 8 bases matching TRBD2. V trimming: 4 bases; J trimming: 2 bases; junction bases outside the gene matches: 13. There are 17 residues in the CDR3. Germline CDR1 reads LGHDT; CDR2 reads YNNKEL (reference sequence). This chain's CDR3 is CASSRQTLTGGTYEQYF. The CDR3 DNA reads TGTGCCAGCAGCCGGCAAACATTGACGGGAGGGACCTACGAGCAGTACTTC.